The following is a T cell receptor beta chain sequence with its context. This specimen comes from a study of blood T cell repertoires in COVID-19. On the study more broadly: The United States, Italy and Spain were the sources of the acute and convalescent COVID-19 samples.

Germline V lookup: CDR1 LNHDA, CDR2 SQIVND (reference sequence). V trimming: 6 bases; J trimming: 14 bases; junction bases outside the gene matches: 12. This CDR3 spans 13 amino acids. As processed by the authors: The assay estimated nucleated cells by amplifying reference gene primers. The table came from immunoSEQ multiplex PCR; TCRdb's copy has only in-frame clones and leaves some out. V, J and clone size reflect that table, while D and trimming were determined from the DNA. The sample holds 250,000 or so clones, around four fifths seen once. The sequencing sample was made of peripheral blood. This TCR came from a man in his sixties with acute or convalescent COVID-19. V is TRBV19 and J is TRBJ2-1; 8 bases match TRBD2. CDR3 protein: CASRGLAGFREFF. The CDR3 DNA reads TGTGCCAGTAGGGGCCTAGCGGGTTTCCGGGAGTTCTTC. The full variable domain, its missing parts supplied by reference TRBV19 and TRBJ2-1, is DGGITQSPKYLFRKEGQNVTLSCEQNLNHDAMYWYRQDPGQGLRLIYYSQIVNDFQKGDIAEGYSVSREKKESFPLTVTSAQKNPTAFYLCASRGLAGFREFFGPGTRLTVL.